This T cell receptor beta chain was sequenced in a study of blood T cell repertoires in COVID-19 (dated by TCRdb to the early 2020s). About the full investigation: Samples covering the acute and convalescent phases of COVID-19 were provided by collaborators in the United States, Italy and Spain. The prospective study material was composed of cDNA or gDNA derived from T cells, B-cell-depleted T cells, or PBMCs. The dataset comprised deeply sampled blood TCRbeta repertoires from subjects exposed to, actively infected with, or recovered from COVID-19. The repertoires were released in a freely available public database intended as a resource for research on the immune response to SARS-CoV-2. Samples were obtained from the ongoing ImmuneRACE study (first 160 participants) and from roughly 1,300 subjects provided by 6 global collaborators. Nearly every sample came with metadata listing a de-identified subject ID, COVID-19 status, age in years and sex. Where available, HLA class I and class II types were taken from metadata supplied by the sample provider and were not determined by assay-based typing.

Overall study outcomes, separate from this receptor: The amount of clinical and demographic metadata varied by source and participant and was provided uncurated.

At one collaborating source in Seattle, patients were enrolled during active infection and were followed longitudinally through the course of disease. The collaborating institutions used their own protocols to collect whole blood in K2EDTA tubes. For TCRbeta analysis, collaborator samples were shipped as frozen whole blood, as isolated PBMCs, or as DNA extracted from either sample type. The immunoSEQ Assay, a bias-controlled multiplex PCR, was used to amplify TCRbeta CDR3 regions from genomic DNA. The authors processed their data as follows. The number of nucleated cells in each sample was estimated by amplification of reference gene primers within the assay. To quantify the absolute abundance of each unique TCRbeta CDR3 rearrangement, sequence reads were collapsed and filtered. Productive Simpson clonality was computed per sample as the square root of Simpson's diversity index over productive rearrangements. What TCRdb holds here is the immuneACCESS table cut down to in-frame rearrangements. Part of the clones is not present; checked against another copy, under half of the missing clones reflect an unresolved V gene, and the others are unexplained. Clone size and the V and J calls come from that table; the DNA yielded D and trimming. This sample comprises 430,000 or so clones, around 90% of them detected only once. The biggest ten clones account for 0.8% to 1% of the sample.

The V and J ends are trimmed by 4 bases and 0 bases, leaving 9 bases between them. Including the terminal cysteine and phenylalanine, the CDR3 comprises 14 residues. This entry keeps only the CDR3 DNA: 42 bases, framed from base 1. Taken from the germline V gene, the CDR1 and CDR2 loops are SQVTM and ANQGSEA. With respect to this clone: The antigen it binds to is not known. Base qualities are not at hand, and no much larger clone is one base apart.

This receptor was obtained from a man between 18 and 29 years old with COVID-19, enrolled during active disease. The chain is made from TRBV29-1 and TRBJ2-2; the D gene is unclear. The sequenced material came from peripheral blood. The CDR3 has the sequence CSVGFSPNTGELFF. The nucleotide sequence is TGCAGCGTTGGGTTCAGTCCGAACACCGGGGAGCTGTTTTTT.